This T cell receptor beta chain appears in the sequencing data of a study of regulatory T cells in long-lasting Graves disease. Study overall: Over-5-year antithyroid drug use with positive TSH receptor antibodies defined persistent Graves' disease in the study.

As for time point: persistent/refractory GD, antithyroid drugs over 5 years with positive TRAb. The TCR library was made from RNA extracted from PBMCs. General study points: Peripheral blood alone, not thyroid tissue, underwent study. Under persistent disease, TRBV28, TRBJ1-2 and TRBJ2-5 were used preferentially.

The germline V gene has CDR1 SNHLY and CDR2 FYNNEI. CDR3 length equals 13 residues. Between the trimmed V and J ends, which lost 3 bases and 7 bases, there was a span of 12 bases. Building of the TCR beta libraries involved iRepertoire HTBI primers and Arm-PCR of CDR3 regions. TCRdb recomputed calls from the multiplex PCR reads with MiXCR, one row per CDR3 protein. The sample lists around 400,000 distinct CDR3 sequences; about a quarter were seen once. This clonotype was detected ten times or more. As yet, its antigen is unknown. Source: peripheral blood mononuclear cells (PBMCs), taken when the disease was refractory, from a patient treated with antithyroid drugs. V gene TRBV2 combines with J gene TRBJ1-1; D might be TRBD1 (5 bases). This sequence was found in a female donor with Graves disease. The CDR3 sequence: CASSEGVGGEAFF. The CDR3 nucleotides read TGTGCCAGCAGTGAGGGGGTGGGGGGTGAAGCTTTCTTT.